The 15 T cell receptor beta chains presented below share a single source sample, sequenced in a study of CD8+ T cells in alopecia areata. Reverse transcribed after extraction, RNA yielded cDNA as the sequencing template. Clones were read by immunoSEQ multiplex PCR, and TCRdb kept only the in-frame ones, dropping some. The sample includes roughly 110,000 clones, less than 70% of them seen just once. Treatment defined: oral pan-JAK inhibitor, 5-10 mg twice daily. Source: CD4+ T cells sorted from blood, taken at week 24, from a patient treated with tofacitinib. Receptors were obtained from a human donor with alopecia areata.

The chain recombines TRBV9 with TRBJ2-1; 7 bases align to TRBD2. CDR3 length equals 15 residues. From germline, CDR1 is SGDLS and CDR2 YYNGEE. With V trimmed by 4 bases and J by 0 bases, 4 bases remained unmatched. CDR3 sequence: CASSYGLDSYNEQFF. CDR3 nucleotide sequence: TGTGCCAGCAGCTACGGACTAGACTCCTACAATGAGCAGTTCTTC.

The table lists this clone with a few counts. This rearrangement joins TRBV27 to TRBJ1-1; 9 nucleotides line up with TRBD1. The CDR3 is made up of 14 amino acids. J gave up 3 bases and V 5 bases, and 4 bases lay outside the gene matches. Germline values: CDR1 MNHEY, CDR2 SMNVEV (reference sequence). CDR3 residues: CASSPQGAHTEAFF. CDR3 in DNA: TGTGCCAGCAGTCCACAGGGGGCACACACTGAAGCTTTCTTT.

This chain joins TRBV23-1 and TRBJ2-7, with 9 positions matching TRBD1. TRBV23-1 counts as an open reading frame of uncertain function. V lost 4 bases to trimming and J lost 4 bases; unmatched junction nucleotides: 8. This CDR3 region has 15 residues. The CDR3 bases are TGCGCCAGCAGTCCCCTGGGACAGGGCAGATACGAGCAGTACTTC. Translation gives CASSPLGQGRYEQYF.

This chain connects TRBV25-1 to TRBJ1-6, with 9 bases that match TRBD1. This CDR3 is built from 17 residues. The germline CDR1 and CDR2 sequences are MGHDK and SYGVNS. J gave up 8 bases and V 0 bases, and 8 bases lay outside the gene matches. The CDR3 region has the DNA TGTGCCAGCAGTGAATACTCTCATGGGACAGGGCATTCACCCCTCCACTTT. It translates to CASSEYSHGTGHSPLHF.

The chain couples TRBV7-2 to TRBJ2-4; 8 positions match TRBD1. Germline CDR1 reads SGHTA; CDR2 reads FQGNSA. J was trimmed by 9 bases and V by 6 bases; bases with no gene match: 7. The CDR3 totals 13 residues. CDR3 bases: TGTGCCAGCAGTTACAGGGGGACGGTCATTCAGTACTTC. It is translated as CASSYRGTVIQYF.

The V gene is TRBV9, the J gene TRBJ2-1, with D unclear. V was pared by 0 bases and J by 4 bases, with 17 bases between. Per germline, CDR1 SGDLS and CDR2 YYNGEE. This CDR3 is 17 amino acids long. DNA for the CDR3: TGTGCCAGCAGCGTAGACGTGGACCCCGCCGGGTACAATGAGCAGTTCTTC. Encoded protein: CASSVDVDPAGYNEQFF.

The chain recombines TRBV30 with TRBJ1-5; a weak D match, TRBD1 (5 bases). V was clipped by 2 bases and J by 5 bases, with 13 bases between them. The CDR3 runs to 14 residues. Germline V gene lookup returns CDR1 GTSNPN and CDR2 SVGIG (reference sequence). The CDR3, as DNA: TGTGCCTGGAGTATTTCAGGGATCCATCAGCCCCAGCATTTT. This gives the protein CAWSISGIHQPQHF.

A few counts support this clone. The CDR3 here is CAISGGTLHSGNTIYF. The CDR3 DNA sequence: TGTGCCATCAGTGGAGGGACGTTGCACTCTGGAAACACCATATATTTT. The V and J genes are TRBV10-3 and TRBJ1-3; tentatively, D is TRBD1 (5 bases). The germline gives CDR1 ENHRY, CDR2 SYGVKD. The CDR3 consists of 16 residues. V was trimmed by 4 bases and J by 0 bases, leaving 13 bases between them.

The rearrangement links TRBV5-6 to TRBJ1-1; D is uncertain. This CDR3 spans 13 amino acids. V was trimmed by 2 bases and J by 0 bases, leaving 5 bases between them. Germline CDR1 and CDR2: SGHDT and YYEEEE. The CDR3 here is CASSFDMNTEAFF. DNA of the CDR3: TGTGCCAGCAGCTTTGACATGAACACTGAAGCTTTCTTT.

The rearrangement joins TRBV30 to TRBJ2-5; weak D call: TRBD1 (6 bases). V was clipped by 6 bases and J by 5 bases, with 16 bases between them. This CDR3 has 13 amino acids. Looked up from germline, CDR1 is GTSNPN and CDR2 is SVGIG (reference sequence). The chain's CDR3 is CACFLGGWETQYF. CDR3 DNA sequence: TGTGCCTGTTTTCTTGGGGGCTGGGAGACCCAGTACTTC.

The gene calls are TRBV29-1 and TRBJ2-3; maybe TRBD2 (7 bases). This CDR3 region has 17 residues. CDR1 and CDR2 (germline): SQVTM, ANQGSEA. Trimming took off 2 bases at V and 0 bases at J, with 18 bases between the two ends. The CDR3 DNA is TGCAGCGTTGAACTCCTAGGGGGGGTCGGAAGCACAGATACGCAGTATTTT. It codes for CSVELLGGVGSTDTQYF.

The chain uses TRBV4-3 and TRBJ1-5; D gene unclear. Germline lookup yields CDR1 LGHNA and CDR2 YSLEER. The CDR3 loop spans 10 amino acids. The V end lost 11 bases, the J end lost 7 bases, and 9 bases lay between the germline ends. CDR3 loop: CARRSQPQHF. CDR3 bases: TGCGCCCGAAGAAGCCAGCCCCAGCATTTT.

The chain employs TRBV9 and TRBJ2-3; no clear D gene. The CDR3 totals 14 residues. V was pared by 3 bases and J by 4 bases, with 12 bases between. Germline CDR1 and CDR2: SGDLS and YYNGEE. In nucleotides, the CDR3 is TGTGCCAGCAGCGGAACCTCTAGGGCAGATACGCAGTATTTT. This translates into CASSGTSRADTQYF.

V gene TRBV2 combines with J gene TRBJ2-7, with D perhaps given as TRBD1 or TRBD2 (5 bases each). Deletions cut 5 bases from V and 3 bases from J, with 8 bases between. The CDR3 loop spans 12 amino acids. Germline V gene data show CDR1 as SNHLY and CDR2 as FYNNEI. The CDR3 sequence is CASSMRGYEQYF. CDR3 nucleotides: TGTGCCAGCAGTATGAGGGGCTACGAGCAGTACTTC.

This clone was observed a handful of times. V usage is TRBV6-6 and J usage is TRBJ1-3; D uncertain. CDR1 MNHNY and CDR2 SVGAGI come from the germline V gene (reference sequence). The CDR3 spans 10 residues. In DNA, the CDR3 is TGTGCGGCCCTCTGGACGACCATATATTTT. Translating gives CAALWTTIYF.